Listed below are T cell receptor beta chains from one sample, sequenced in a study. TCRdb redid the calling of the RT-PCR reads with MiXCR, one entry per CDR3 protein. The profile shows several thousand distinct CDR3 sequences, less than 40% of them singletons. The material sequenced was memory CD4+ T cells from salivary gland. The source of these receptors is a female donor with primary Sjogren's syndrome. Each CDR3 is given with its conserved first and last residue. The D gene is left open where the match is weak. Some rows have no size entry. The others give once, few or many, or a class for an expanded clone.

J gene,V gene,clone size,D gene,CDR3 protein,CDR3 DNA
TRBJ1-3,TRBV9,many,NA,CASSQGRSSGNTIYF,TGTGCCAGCAGCCAAGGGCGGAGCTCTGGAAACACCATATATTTT
TRBJ2-1,TRBV20-1,NA,TRBD1,CSATTSTGTYNEQFF,TGCAGTGCTACTACTTCGACAGGGACCTACAATGAGCAGTTCTTC
TRBJ2-1,TRBV7-2,NA,TRBD2,CASCPELAGFNEQFF,TGTGCCAGCTGCCCGGAACTAGCGGGGTTCAATGAGCAGTTCTTC
TRBJ2-1,TRBV20-1,NA,TRBD1,CSARDQRGTVNEQFF,TGCAGTGCTAGAGATCAGAGGGGGACAGTCAATGAGCAGTTCTTC
TRBJ2-1,TRBV3-1,medium-sized,NA,CASSQDIGWGYNEQFF,TGTGCCAGCAGCCAAGATATTGGGTGGGGGTACAATGAGCAGTTCTTC
TRBJ2-2,TRBV5-1,NA,NA,CASSGDTRGDTGELFF,TGCGCCAGCAGCGGGGACACCCGGGGTGACACCGGGGAGCTGTTTTTT
TRBJ2-1,TRBV4-1,medium-sized,TRBD2,CASSHGTSGKEFF,TGCGCCAGCAGCCACGGGACTAGCGGGAAGGAGTTCTTC
TRBJ1-5,TRBV20-1,NA,TRBD1,CSARGQGNQPQHF,TGCAGTGCTAGGGGACAGGGAAATCAGCCCCAGCATTTT
TRBJ2-5,TRBV20-1,many,TRBD2,CSAVSGGEETQYF,TGCAGTGCTGTCAGCGGGGGGGAAGAGACCCAGTACTTC
TRBJ2-7,TRBV29-1,NA,TRBD1,CSADRDRVYEQYF,TGCAGCGCGGACCGGGACAGGGTCTACGAGCAGTACTTC
TRBJ1-2,TRBV20-1,medium-sized,NA,CSASPQANANYGYTF,TGCAGTGCTAGTCCACAGGCTAACGCTAACTATGGCTACACCTTC
TRBJ2-2,TRBV18,medium-sized,NA,CASSPWDGNTGELFF,TGTGCCAGCTCACCGTGGGACGGGAACACCGGGGAGCTGTTTTTT
TRBJ2-4,TRBV12-3/TRBV12-4,medium-sized,NA,CASSLGGAKNIQYF,TGTGCCAGCAGTTTAGGGGGTGCCAAAAACATTCAGTACTTC
TRBJ1-6,TRBV19,many,NA,CASSISGQKNSPLHF,TGTGCCAGTAGTATCTCAGGGCAGAAAAATTCACCCCTCCACTTT
TRBJ1-2,TRBV6-5,NA,NA,CATHDYGYTF,TGTGCCACCCACGACTATGGCTACACCTTC
TRBJ1-2,TRBV6-5,medium-sized,NA,CASSLLRGEAGYTF,TGTGCCAGCAGTCTCCTAAGGGGCGAAGCTGGCTACACCTTC
TRBJ2-1,TRBV6-2/TRBV6-3,many,TRBD2,CASSYYPGTSGSNEQFF,TGTGCCAGCAGTTACTACCCCGGGACTAGCGGGAGTAATGAGCAGTTCTTC
TRBJ1-1,TRBV7-9,medium-sized,TRBD1,CASSIRQGGTEAFF,TGTGCCAGCAGCATTCGACAGGGTGGGACTGAAGCTTTCTTT
TRBJ1-2,TRBV12-3/TRBV12-4,NA,TRBD1,CARVTGQGSTVYTF,TGTGCTAGAGTTACCGGACAGGGTTCAACAGTCTACACCTTC
TRBJ1-1,TRBV6-2/TRBV6-3,medium-sized,NA,CASSYGETEAFF,TGTGCCAGCAGTTATGGTGAGACTGAAGCTTTCTTT
TRBJ2-1,TRBV7-6,medium-sized,NA,CASSLAGTPYNEQFF,TGTGCCAGCAGCTTAGCCGGGACTCCCTACAATGAGCAGTTCTTC
TRBJ1-4,TRBV9,medium-sized,NA,CASSVGTVGNGKLFF,TGTGCCAGCAGCGTAGGGACAGTCGGAAATGGAAAACTGTTTTTT
TRBJ1-1,TRBV10-3,few,TRBD1,CAIGPVDRENTEAFF,TGTGCCATCGGCCCGGTTGACAGGGAGAACACTGAAGCTTTCTTT
TRBJ1-5,TRBV6-2/TRBV6-3,once,TRBD1,CASRRDSLGHGNQPQHF,TGTGCCAGCAGGAGGGACAGCCTAGGGCACGGCAATCAGCCCCAGCATTTT
TRBJ2-1,TRBV7-2,NA,NA,CASSFYICSAVWDPNEQFF,NA
TRBJ2-5,TRBV5-4,many,TRBD1,CASSPGTDRSKETQYF,TGTGCCAGCAGCCCAGGGACAGACCGGAGTAAAGAGACCCAGTACTTC
TRBJ2-7,TRBV28,medium-sized,NA,CASTLDGAYEQYF,TGTGCCAGCACCCTGGACGGGGCCTACGAGCAGTACTTC
TRBJ2-1,TRBV7-3,large,NA,CASSETISYNEQFF,TGTGCCAGCAGCGAGACAATCTCCTACAATGAGCAGTTCTTC
TRBJ1-4,TRBV7-2,medium-sized,NA,CASSRGGATNEKLFF,TGTGCCAGCAGTCGAGGTGGAGCAACTAATGAAAAACTGTTTTTT
TRBJ1-5,TRBV29-1,medium-sized,NA,CSVAQLNQPQHF,TGCAGCGTTGCGCAGCTAAATCAGCCCCAGCATTTT
TRBJ2-5,TRBV11-3,NA,NA,CASSLQGGGQETQYF,TGTGCCAGCAGCTTACAGGGAGGCGGCCAAGAGACCCAGTACTTC
TRBJ1-1,TRBV7-2,NA,TRBD1,CASSLQGAVTEAFF,TGTGCCAGCAGCCTACAGGGGGCAGTTACTGAAGCTTTCTTT
TRBJ2-7,TRBV30,medium-sized,NA,CAWSVPGLEQYF,TGTGCCTGGAGTGTACCGGGTCTCGAGCAGTACTTC
TRBJ1-5,TRBV20-1,many,NA,CSARDRGTLNQPQHF,TGCAGTGCTAGAGATCGGGGGACACTAAATCAGCCCCAGCATTTT
TRBJ1-6,TRBV28,medium-sized,NA,CASRGQSSYNSPLHF,TGTGCCAGCAGGGGACAAAGCTCCTATAATTCACCCCTCCACTTT
TRBJ1-5,TRBV7-2,many,NA,CASSLGVDYQPQHF,TGTGCCAGCAGCTTAGGTGTGGACTATCAGCCCCAGCATTTT
TRBJ2-3,TRBV5-1,NA,NA,CASSLAGSTDTQYF,TGCGCCAGCAGCTTGGCGGGCAGCACAGATACGCAGTATTTT
TRBJ1-2,TRBV20-1,medium-sized,NA,CSARDAGGMDYGYTF,TGCAGTGCTAGAGATGCGGGGGGTATGGACTATGGCTACACCTTC
TRBJ2-1,TRBV5-1,medium-sized,TRBD2,CASSLAPSGYNEQFF,TGCGCCAGCAGCTTGGCACCTAGCGGATACAATGAGCAGTTCTTC
TRBJ1-2,TRBV20-1,medium-sized,NA,CSARGGRRNGYTF,TGCAGTGCTAGAGGGGGGCGTCGAAATGGCTACACCTTC
TRBJ2-3,TRBV6-2/TRBV6-3,medium-sized,NA,CASSLTRDRRTDTQYF,TGTGCCAGCAGTTTAACCCGGGACCGTCGAACAGATACGCAGTATTTT
TRBJ2-7,TRBV7-6,NA,TRBD1,CASSLAQGAVYEQYF,TGTGCCAGCAGCTTAGCGCAGGGGGCGGTATACGAGCAGTACTTC
TRBJ1-1,TRBV7-2,NA,NA,CASSYSGGSSYTEAFF,TGTGCCAGCAGCTATAGCGGGGGTAGCTCCTACACTGAAGCTTTCTTT
TRBJ2-3,TRBV24-1,NA,TRBD2,CATSDSGGQDTQYF,TGTGCCACCAGTGATAGCGGGGGGCAAGATACGCAGTATTTT
TRBJ2-3,TRBV7-3,large,NA,CASSSTRTTDTQYF,TGTGCCAGCAGCTCTACGCGGACAACGGATACGCAGTATTTT
TRBJ2-5,TRBV5-1,medium-sized,NA,CASSSGLLYQETQYF,TGCGCCAGCAGCTCCGGACTGCTGTACCAAGAGACCCAGTACTTC